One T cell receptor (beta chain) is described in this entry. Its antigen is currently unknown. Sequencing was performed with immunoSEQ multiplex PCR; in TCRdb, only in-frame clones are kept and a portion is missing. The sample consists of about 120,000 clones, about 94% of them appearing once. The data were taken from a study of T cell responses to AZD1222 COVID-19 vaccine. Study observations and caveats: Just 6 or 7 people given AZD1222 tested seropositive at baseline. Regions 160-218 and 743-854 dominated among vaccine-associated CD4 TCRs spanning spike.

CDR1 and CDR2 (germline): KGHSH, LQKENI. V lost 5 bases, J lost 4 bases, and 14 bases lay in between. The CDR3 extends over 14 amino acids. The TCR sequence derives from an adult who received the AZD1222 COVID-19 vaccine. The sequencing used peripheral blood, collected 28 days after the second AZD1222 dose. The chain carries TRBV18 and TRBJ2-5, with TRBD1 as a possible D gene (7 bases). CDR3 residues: CASSAGQTSETQYF. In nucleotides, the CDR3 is TGTGCCAGCTCAGCGGGACAGACTTCAGAGACCCAGTACTTC.